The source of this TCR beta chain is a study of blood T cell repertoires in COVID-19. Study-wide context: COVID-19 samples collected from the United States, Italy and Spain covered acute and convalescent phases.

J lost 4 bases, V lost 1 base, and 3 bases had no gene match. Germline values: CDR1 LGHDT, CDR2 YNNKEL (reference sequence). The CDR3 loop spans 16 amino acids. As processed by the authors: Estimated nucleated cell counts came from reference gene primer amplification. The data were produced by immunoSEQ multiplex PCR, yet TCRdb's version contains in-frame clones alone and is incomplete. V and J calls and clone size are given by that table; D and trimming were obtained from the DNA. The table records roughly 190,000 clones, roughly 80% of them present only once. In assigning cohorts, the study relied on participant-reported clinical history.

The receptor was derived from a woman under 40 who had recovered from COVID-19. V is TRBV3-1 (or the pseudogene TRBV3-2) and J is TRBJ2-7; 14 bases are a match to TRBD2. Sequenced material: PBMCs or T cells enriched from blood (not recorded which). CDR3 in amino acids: CASSQGLAGGPYEQYF. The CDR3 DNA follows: TGTGCCAGCAGCCAAGGACTAGCGGGAGGGCCGTACGAGCAGTACTTC.